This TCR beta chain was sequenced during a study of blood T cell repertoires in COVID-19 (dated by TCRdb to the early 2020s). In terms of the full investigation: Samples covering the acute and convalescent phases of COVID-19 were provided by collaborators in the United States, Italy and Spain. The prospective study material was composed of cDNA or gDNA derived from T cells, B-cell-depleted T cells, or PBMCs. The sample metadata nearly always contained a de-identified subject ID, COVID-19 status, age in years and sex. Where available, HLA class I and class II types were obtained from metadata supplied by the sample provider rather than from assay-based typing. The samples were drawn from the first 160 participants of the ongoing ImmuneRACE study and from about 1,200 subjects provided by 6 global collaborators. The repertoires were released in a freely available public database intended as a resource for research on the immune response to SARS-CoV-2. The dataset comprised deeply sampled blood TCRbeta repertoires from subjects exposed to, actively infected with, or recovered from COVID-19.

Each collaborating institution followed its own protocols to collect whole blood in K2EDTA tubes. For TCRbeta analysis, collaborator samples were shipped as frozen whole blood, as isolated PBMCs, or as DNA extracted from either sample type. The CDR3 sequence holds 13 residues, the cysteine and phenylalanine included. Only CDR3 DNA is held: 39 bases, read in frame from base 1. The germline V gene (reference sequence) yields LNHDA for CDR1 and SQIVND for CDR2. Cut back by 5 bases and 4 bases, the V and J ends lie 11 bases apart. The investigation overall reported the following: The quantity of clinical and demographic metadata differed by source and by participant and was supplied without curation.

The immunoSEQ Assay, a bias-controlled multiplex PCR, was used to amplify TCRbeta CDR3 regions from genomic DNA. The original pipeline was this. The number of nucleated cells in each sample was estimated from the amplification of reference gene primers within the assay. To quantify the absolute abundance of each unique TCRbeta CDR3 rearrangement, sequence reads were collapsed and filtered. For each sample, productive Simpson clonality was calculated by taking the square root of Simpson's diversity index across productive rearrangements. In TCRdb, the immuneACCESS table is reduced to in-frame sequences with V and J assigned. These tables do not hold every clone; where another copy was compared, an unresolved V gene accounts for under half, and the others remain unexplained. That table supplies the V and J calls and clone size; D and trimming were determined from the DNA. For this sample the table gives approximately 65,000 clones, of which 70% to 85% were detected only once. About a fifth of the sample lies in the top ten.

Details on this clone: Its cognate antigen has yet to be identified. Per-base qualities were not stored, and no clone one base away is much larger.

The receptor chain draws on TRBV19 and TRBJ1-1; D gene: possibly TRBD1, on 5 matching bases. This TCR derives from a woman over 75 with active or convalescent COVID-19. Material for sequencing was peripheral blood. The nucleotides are TGTGCCAGTAGTCCAGGGTTTGGCACTGAAGCTTTCTTT. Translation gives CASSPGFGTEAFF.